This passage covers 21 T cell receptor beta chains from one sample sequenced in a study of cytomegalovirus exposure and HLA in healthy donors. Amplification used 60 Vbeta primers and 13 Jbeta primers. Libraries were prepared by immunoSEQ multiplex PCR; TCRdb keeps only in-frame clonotypes and omits some of them. This table has 120,000 or so clones, over 60% appearing once. Sequencing was done on a sample of PBMCs. Receptor source: a woman in her thirties or forties in good health and CMV-seronegative.

This clone was seen more than once but under ten times. The chain uses TRBV11-3 and TRBJ2-5; 12 bases line up with TRBD2. The CDR3 is made up of 17 amino acids. J gave up 3 bases and V 1 base, and 6 bases lay outside the gene matches. Per the germline V gene, CDR1 is SGHNT and CDR2 is YENEEA. The CDR3 loop reads CASSLGLAGGREETQYF. The CDR3 region has the DNA TGTGCCAGCAGCTTAGGTCTAGCGGGAGGGCGAGAAGAGACCCAGTACTTC.

The rearrangement uses TRBV7-9 and TRBJ1-4, with 7 bases that match TRBD1. The germline CDR1 and CDR2 sequences are SEHNR and FQNEAQ (reference sequence). The CDR3 covers 15 residues. Trimming cost V 2 bases and J 4 bases; bases outside gene matches: 4. The CDR3 sequence is CASSLRQGGNEKLFF. DNA of the CDR3: TGTGCCAGCAGCTTAAGACAGGGAGGTAATGAAAAACTGTTTTTT.

V gene TRBV19 combines with J gene TRBJ1-3; no firm D call. V was clipped by 6 bases and J by 0 bases, with 12 bases between them. Germline V gene lookup returns CDR1 LNHDA and CDR2 SQIVND (reference sequence). The CDR3 has 15 residues. DNA of the CDR3: TGTGCCAGTAGGATCGGGAGCTCCTCTGGAAACACCATATATTTT. Amino acids: CASRIGSSSGNTIYF.

The count of this clone is one. The rearrangement joins TRBV28 to TRBJ1-3; 10 nucleotides line up with TRBD1. Trimming at V came to 4 bases and at J to 10 bases, leaving 10 bases not matched to a gene. Germline CDR1 MDHEN, CDR2 SYDVKM. The CDR3 sequence is 15 residues long. CDR3 DNA sequence: TGTGCCAGCAGTTCCGGGACAGGGGTTTTCTCTACCATATATTTT. This gives the protein CASSSGTGVFSTIYF.

V gene TRBV27 combines with J gene TRBJ1-1; D ambiguous. Germline loops: CDR1 MNHEY, CDR2 SMNVEV (reference sequence). This CDR3 has 14 amino acids. V shed 4 bases and J shed 0 bases, with 9 bases lying between them. CDR3 nucleotide sequence: TGTGCCAGCAGTTGGGGAGGTATGAACACTGAAGCTTTCTTT. Protein: CASSWGGMNTEAFF.

V is TRBV28 and J is TRBJ1-4; 8 bases agree with TRBD1. This CDR3 is 14 amino acids long. J was trimmed by 4 bases and V by 5 bases; bases with no gene match: 3. Looked up from germline, CDR1 is MDHEN and CDR2 is SYDVKM. The CDR3 is CASSLGQVNEKLFF. DNA of the CDR3: TGTGCCAGCAGTCTGGGACAGGTTAATGAAAAACTGTTTTTT.

There are a few counts of this clone. The J gene is TRBJ2-7, the V gene TRBV2, with D maybe TRBD2 (6 bases). From germline, CDR1 is SNHLY and CDR2 FYNNEI. The CDR3 contains 15 residues. V was pared by 2 bases and J by 2 bases, with 13 bases between. CDR3 nucleotides: TGTGCCAGCAGTGAAATGGGGGGTCCTACCTACGAGCAGTACTTC. This encodes CASSEMGGPTYEQYF. Supplemented by reference TRBV2 and TRBJ2-7, the full variable domain reads EPEVTQTPSHQVTQMGQEVILRCVPISNHLYFYWYRQILGQKVEFLVSFYNNEISEKSEIFDDQFSVERPDGSNFTLKIRSTKLEDSAMYFCASSEMGGPTYEQYFGPGTRLTVT.

The chain uses TRBV7-9 and TRBJ2-5; TRBD1 matches at 10 bases. The end of the DNA fits TRBJ2-7 better, so the J call may be wrong. Germline V gene sequence: CDR1 SEHNR, CDR2 FQNEAQ (reference sequence). This CDR3 contains 14 residues. The DNA of the CDR3 is TGTGCCAGCAGGTCTGGGACAGGGGAAGGCGAGCAGTACTTC. Translated, it gives CASRSGTGEGEQYF.

This chain links TRBV5-4 with TRBJ2-1, with 8 bases lining up with TRBD2. After removal of 4 bases from V and 7 bases from J, the junction contained 16 bases not matched to a gene. Looked up from germline, CDR1 is SGHNT and CDR2 is YYREEE (reference sequence). This CDR3 spans 17 amino acids. The CDR3 reads CASSAGPTGGFKNEQFF. The CDR3 nucleotides read TGTGCCAGCAGCGCCGGGCCGACGGGAGGGTTTAAGAATGAGCAGTTCTTC. The full variable domain, its missing parts supplied by reference TRBV5-4 and TRBJ2-1, is ETGVTQSPTHLIKTRGQQVTLRCSSQSGHNTVSWYQQALGQGPQFIFQYYREEENGRGNFPPRFSGLQFPNYSSELNVNALELDDSALYLCASSAGPTGGFKNEQFFGPGTRLTVL.

The sample holds one count of this clone. The rearrangement uses TRBV9 and TRBJ2-3; 10 bases align to TRBD1. V lost 0 bases to trimming and J lost 5 bases; unmatched junction nucleotides: 12. The CDR3 runs to 18 residues. The germline gives CDR1 SGDLS, CDR2 YYNGEE. The DNA for the CDR3 is TGTGCCAGCAGCGTAGCTACCGGACGACAGGGGGCCTTAGATACGCAGTATTTT. Protein product: CASSVATGRQGALDTQYF.

This clone has a handful of counts. This rearrangement joins TRBV28 to TRBJ2-1; TRBD2 might be the D (5 bases). This CDR3 is built from 15 residues. V was trimmed by 7 bases and J by 5 bases, leaving 18 bases between them. Germline V gene lookup returns CDR1 MDHEN and CDR2 SYDVKM. The CDR3 nucleotides read TGTGCCAGCATCCCCCGCGGGTTAGCCAACAATGAGCAGTTCTTC. Protein: CASIPRGLANNEQFF.

J is TRBJ2-3 and V is TRBV4-2, with D perhaps matching TRBD1 (5 bases). V was cut by 0 bases and J by 7 bases, with 11 bases left in between. This CDR3 is 14 amino acids long. Germline V gives CDR1 LGHNA, CDR2 YNFKEQ. CDR3: CASSQDRAGYTQYF. The CDR3 nucleotides are TGTGCCAGCAGCCAAGATCGGGCAGGGTATACGCAGTATTTT.

There are a few counts of this clone. The gene calls are TRBV2 and TRBJ2-7; 8 bases agree with TRBD1. Germline values: CDR1 SNHLY, CDR2 FYNNEI. This CDR3 is 13 amino acids long. Trimming took 7 bases from V and 5 from J; bases not matched to a gene: 7. CDR3 sequence (DNA): TGTGCCAGCAAAAGACAGGGGCTGGACGAGCAGTACTTC. It codes for CASKRQGLDEQYF.

V is TRBV7-2 and J is TRBJ2-1; weak D call: TRBD2 (6 bases). CDR1 and CDR2 from the germline V gene are SGHTA and FQGNSA. The ends were cut back, 0 bases at V and 7 bases at J, with 13 bases in the middle. The CDR3 sequence is 15 residues long. CDR3 in amino acids: CASSLAPGLTNEQFF. Written as DNA, the CDR3 is TGTGCCAGCAGCTTAGCGCCGGGACTCACAAATGAGCAGTTCTTC. The full variable domain, with the rest looked up from reference TRBV7-2 and TRBJ2-1, is GAGVSQSPSNKVTEKGKDVELRCDPISGHTALYWYRQSLGQGLEFLIYFQGNSAPDKSGLPSDRFSAERTGGSVSTLTIQRTQQEDSAVYLCASSLAPGLTNEQFFGPGTRLTVL.

The chain couples TRBV5-8 to TRBJ1-2, with TRBD1 matching 9 bases. Trimming took 2 bases from V and 8 from J; bases not matched to a gene: 7. Germline CDR1 reads SGHTS; CDR2 reads YDEGEE. This CDR3 is 14 amino acids long. CDR3 sequence reads: CASSLTGTGYGYTF. Here the CDR3 DNA reads TGTGCCAGCAGCTTAACCGGGACAGGGTACGGCTACACCTTC.

The rearrangement joins TRBV5-6 to TRBJ2-1, with TRBD1 matching over 8 bases. CDR3 length: 15 amino acids. Germline CDR1 reads SGHDT; CDR2 reads YYEEEE. Germline trimming cut 4 bases from V and 4 bases from J; bases unmatched to any gene: 7. The CDR3 is CASSGVNRGYNEQFF. As DNA, the CDR3 is TGTGCCAGCAGCGGGGTCAACAGGGGGTACAATGAGCAGTTCTTC.

This chain connects TRBV7-2 to TRBJ1-3, with TRBD1 identical over 9 bases. The CDR3 covers 15 residues. Germline CDR1 reads SGHTA; CDR2 reads FQGNSA. Unmatched junction bases numbered 3, after V lost 4 bases and J lost 2 bases. The DNA of the CDR3 is TGTGCCAGCAGCTCACGGACAGGGGCTGGAAACACCATATATTTT. It yields the protein CASSSRTGAGNTIYF.

CDR3 nucleotide sequence: TGCGCCAGCAGTACAGGGGATCAGCCCCAGCATTTT. This codes for CASSTGDQPQHF. The rearrangement links TRBV5-1 to TRBJ1-5; 7 bases map to TRBD1. V shed 5 bases, J shed 5 bases, and the junction held 1 base outside the gene matches. Germline CDR1 is SGHRS and CDR2 is YFSETQ. This CDR3 is 12 amino acids long.

The genes are TRBV18 and TRBJ2-7; 8 bases match TRBD2. The CDR3 runs 14 residues. Per germline, CDR1 KGHSH and CDR2 LQKENI. J lost 2 bases, V lost 5 bases, and 5 bases had no gene match. The CDR3 DNA reads TGTGCCAGCTCAGCAACTAGCGGTCCCTACGAGCAGTACTTC. Encoded protein: CASSATSGPYEQYF.

This chain links TRBV5-4 with TRBJ2-1; 8 bases are shared with TRBD1. The CDR3 loop spans 14 amino acids. The J segment lost 10 bases and the V segment lost 4 bases, leaving 10 bases of the junction unmatched. Germline loops: CDR1 SGHNT, CDR2 YYREEE (reference sequence). CDR3 protein: CASSQESGGDEQFF. CDR3 bases: TGTGCCAGCAGCCAGGAGTCAGGGGGCGACGAGCAGTTCTTC.

This chain links TRBV5-5 with TRBJ1-4; 7 nucleotides line up with TRBD1. Germline lookup yields CDR1 SGHKS and CDR2 YYEKEE (reference sequence). The CDR3 length is 16 residues. Trimming removed 3 bases from V and 0 bases from J; junction bases left unmatched: 5. The CDR3 region is CASSSGQRTTNEKLFF. CDR3 sequence (DNA): TGTGCCAGCAGCTCGGGACAGAGAACAACTAATGAAAAACTGTTTTTT.